The 16 T cell receptor beta chains listed next were all sequenced from one sample in a study of tumor and adjacent non-tumor tissue in lung cancer. No cell sorting was done before RNA was extracted from the tissue. TCRbeta libraries were built with three rounds of nested PCR, modified from ARM-PCR. TCRdb passed the multiplex PCR reads through MiXCR, listing each CDR3 protein once. The table lists approximately 120,000 distinct CDR3 sequences, 60% to 80% of them singletons. Material for sequencing was lung tumor tissue. These receptors were taken from a woman in her sixties or seventies with non-small cell lung cancer.

This clonotype was picked up many times. The V gene is TRBV12-3 or TRBV12-4, the J gene TRBJ2-7; D not resolved. The CDR3 covers 11 residues. Trimming shortened V by 8 bases and J by 5 bases, and 10 bases separated the two germline ends. In DNA form, the CDR3 reads TGTGCCAGCCGTAACGAGGACGAGCAGTACTTC. This codes for CASRNEDEQYF.

Remarks on this clonotype: Since a much larger clone is just one base distant, this may be a read error. This chain connects TRBV20-1 to TRBJ2-2; 7 bases fit TRBD1. CDR1 and CDR2 (germline): DFQATT, SNEGSKA (reference sequence). There are 14 residues in the CDR3. The CDR3 coding sequence is TGCACTGCTAGAGGGGCAGGGGGCACCGGGGAGCTGTTTTTT. Its translation: CTARGAGGTGELFF.

Points on this clonotype: One end of the junction does not line up with germline, which may come from a read error. CDR3 coding DNA: TGCCCCAGCAGCCAAGGTGGGGGACCGGATTCCGAACAGCCCCAGCATTTT. This codes for CPSSQGGGPDSEQPQHF. The chain combines TRBV4-1 with TRBJ1-5; the D gene is possibly TRBD1 (5 bases). This CDR3 region has 17 residues. Germline assignment: CDR1 MGHRA and CDR2 YSYEKL.

Notes on this clonotype: A single base separates this from a much larger clone, so it may be a read error. This sequence joins TRBV11-2 and TRBJ1-1, with TRBD1 matching 7 bases. Losses at the gene ends were 5 bases for V and 6 bases for J; bases not matched to a gene: 12. From germline, CDR1 is SGHAT and CDR2 FQNNGV. The CDR3 loop spans 15 amino acids. The CDR3 spells CASSKHRDSNSEAFF. The CDR3 DNA is TGTGCCAGCAGCAAACACCGGGACAGTAATTCTGAAGCTTTCTTT.

Concerning this clonotype: A junction boundary mismatches the germline segment, possibly from a read error. The chain recombines TRBV4-3 with TRBJ1-2, with D unclear. The germline V gene has CDR1 LGHNA and CDR2 YSLEER. CDR3 length: 15 amino acids. This chain's CDR3 is CDSSQESRWDYGYTF. CDR3 in DNA: TGCGACAGCAGCCAAGAGTCCAGGTGGGACTATGGCTACACCTTC.

With regard to this clonotype: The junction shows a germline mismatch at one end, possibly a read error. The chain uses TRBV6-6 and TRBJ1-1, with D unresolved. Germline CDR1 reads MNHNY; CDR2 reads SVGAGI (reference sequence). The CDR3 sequence is 13 residues long. The CDR3 region is CASSYTQNTEAIF. The DNA for the CDR3 is TGTGCCAGCAGTTATACCCAGAACACTGAAGCTATCTTT.

Of note for this clonotype: A read error may be the cause here, since a much bigger clone is one base away. The chain uses TRBV29-1 and TRBJ1-1; 9 nucleotides line up with TRBD1. This CDR3 contains 11 residues. Germline V gene data show CDR1 as SQVTM and CDR2 as ANQGSEA. The CDR3 DNA reads TGCTGCGTACAGGGGGCGACTGAAGCTTTCTTT. Its translation is CCVQGATEAFF.

Turning to this clonotype: At one boundary the junction diverges from the germline segment, which might be a read error. The genes are TRBV11-2 and TRBJ1-2; a weak D match, TRBD1 (5 bases). CDR3 length equals 13 residues. Germline V CDR1 and CDR2: SGHAT, FQNNGV. CDR3 amino acids: CASSTRGVSGYTF. DNA for the CDR3: TGTGCCAGCAGCACTAGAGGGGTCTCTGGCTACACATTC.

This clonotype has only a few counts. This chain uses TRBV15 with TRBJ2-1, with TRBD2 identical over 8 bases. Per germline, CDR1 LNHNV and CDR2 YYDKDF (reference sequence). The CDR3 extends over 14 amino acids. The junction had 6 bases not matched to a gene; V was cut back by 3 bases and J by 8 bases. CDR3 in amino acids: CATSSGRAPDEQFF. The CDR3 nucleotides are TGTGCCACCAGCAGCGGGAGGGCCCCGGATGAGCAGTTCTTC.

With regard to this clonotype: This CDR3 is missing its conserved last phenylalanine or tryptophan, likely due to a read error. The limits of the CDR3 on the DNA are not certain, so only TCRdb's listed CDR3 is given. This sequence joins TRBV11-2 and TRBJ2-7; the table names TRBD2, a call not compared with the DNA. Germline CDR1 and CDR2: SGHAT and FQNNGV. Including both end residues, the CDR3 is 14 amino acids long. The CDR3 is CASSWDRGGYKQHL.

As concerns this clonotype: Its ends do not fully match the called genes, so a read error is possible. The chain has TRBV20-1 and TRBJ2-2, with 10 bases that match TRBD1. Germline CDR1 DFQATT, CDR2 SNEGSKA (reference sequence). The CDR3 extends over 19 amino acids. In DNA, the CDR3 is TGCAGTGCTCTCCCCGGGGGACAGGGGAGGGGATCAAACACCGGGGAGATGTTTTTT. Protein product: CSALPGGQGRGSNTGEMFF.

Details on this clonotype: The CDR3 does not close with the conserved phenylalanine or tryptophan, likely indicating a read error. The limits of the CDR3 on the DNA are not certain, so only TCRdb's listed CDR3 is given. The CDR3 region is CSVRRDQYNEQSI. The J gene is TRBJ2-1, the V gene TRBV20-1; TRBD1 was called by the table and not checked on the DNA. 13 amino acids form the CDR3, both terminal residues included. CDR1 and CDR2 from the germline V gene are DFQATT and SNEGSKA (reference sequence).

This clonotype was observed a handful of times. A junction end diverges from the germline sequence, so it may reflect a read error. The chain joins TRBV11-2 to TRBJ2-2; possibly TRBD2 for D (5 bases). Germline assignment: CDR1 SGHAT and CDR2 FQNNGV. This CDR3 has 16 residues. The CDR3 loop reads CASSLVLVAHTGELFF. CDR3 in DNA: TGTGCCAGCAGTTTAGTATTGGTGGCGCACACCGGGGAGCTCTTTTTT.

The count of this clonotype is one. This CDR3 fails to terminate in the conserved phenylalanine or tryptophan, so it likely reflects a read error. V usage is TRBV5-5 and J usage is TRBJ2-1, with D perhaps matching TRBD1 (5 bases). The CDR3 sequence is 16 residues long. Germline V gives CDR1 SGHKS, CDR2 YYEKEE (reference sequence). The CDR3 DNA reads as TGTGCCAGCAGCGGACACATGGCAGGGTCCTATAATGAGCAGTTCGTC. Its translation is CASSGHMAGSYNEQFV.

This clonotype was detected ten times or more. The chain employs TRBV5-6 and TRBJ2-3; D remains ambiguous. The CDR3 length is 12 residues. V lost 4 bases and J lost 0, with 3 bases in between. The germline V gene has CDR1 SGHDT and CDR2 YYEEEE. As DNA, the CDR3 is TGTGCCAGCAGCCCGAGCACAGATACGCAGTATTTT. It is translated as CASSPSTDTQYF. Using reference TRBV5-6 and TRBJ2-3 for the parts outside the CDR3, the full variable domain is DAGVTQSPTHLIKTRGQQVTLRCSPKSGHDTVSWYQQALGQGPQFIFQYYEEEERQRGNFPDRFSGHQFPNYSSELNVNALLLGDSALYLCASSPSTDTQYFGPGTRLTVL.

With respect to this clonotype: One end of the junction does not line up with germline, which may come from a read error. The genes are TRBV10-3 and TRBJ2-2; maybe TRBD2 (6 bases). The CDR3 has 16 amino acids. Looked up from germline, CDR1 is ENHRY and CDR2 is SYGVKD. CDR3 in DNA: TGTGCCTTCAGTACAACCGGGACTGACTCCTTAGGGGAGCTGTTTTTT. It codes for CAFSTTGTDSLGELFF.